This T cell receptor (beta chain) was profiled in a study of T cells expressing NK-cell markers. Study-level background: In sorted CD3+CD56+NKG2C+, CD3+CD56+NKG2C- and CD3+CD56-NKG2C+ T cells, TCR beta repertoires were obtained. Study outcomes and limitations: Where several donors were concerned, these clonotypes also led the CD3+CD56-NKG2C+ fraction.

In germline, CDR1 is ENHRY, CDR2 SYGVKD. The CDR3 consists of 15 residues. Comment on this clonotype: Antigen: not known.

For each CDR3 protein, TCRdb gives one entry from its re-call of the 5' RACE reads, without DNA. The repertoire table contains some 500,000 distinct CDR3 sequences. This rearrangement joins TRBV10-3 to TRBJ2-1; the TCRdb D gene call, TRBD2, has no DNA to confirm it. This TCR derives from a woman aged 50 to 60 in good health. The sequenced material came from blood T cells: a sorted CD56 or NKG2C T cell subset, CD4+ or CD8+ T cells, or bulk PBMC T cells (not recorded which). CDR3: CAIRGTSGSRNEQFF.